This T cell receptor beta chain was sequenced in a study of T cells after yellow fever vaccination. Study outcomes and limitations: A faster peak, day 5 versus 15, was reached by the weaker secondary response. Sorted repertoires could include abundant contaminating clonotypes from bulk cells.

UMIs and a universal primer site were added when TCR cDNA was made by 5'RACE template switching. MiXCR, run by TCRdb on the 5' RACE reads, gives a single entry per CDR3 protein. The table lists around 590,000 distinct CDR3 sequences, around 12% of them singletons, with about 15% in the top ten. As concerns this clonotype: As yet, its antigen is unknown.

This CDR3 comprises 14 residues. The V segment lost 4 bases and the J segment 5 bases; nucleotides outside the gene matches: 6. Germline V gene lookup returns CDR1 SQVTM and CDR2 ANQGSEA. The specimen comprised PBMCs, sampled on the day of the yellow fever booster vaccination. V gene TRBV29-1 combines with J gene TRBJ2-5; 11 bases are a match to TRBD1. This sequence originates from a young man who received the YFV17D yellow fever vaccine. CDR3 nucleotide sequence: TGCAGCGTTGGAGGACAGGGGGCGCGGGAGACCCAGTACTTC. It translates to CSVGGQGARETQYF. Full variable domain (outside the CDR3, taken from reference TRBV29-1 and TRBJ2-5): SAVISQKPSRDICQRGTSLTIQCQVDSQVTMMFWYRQQPGQSLTLIATANQGSEATYESGFVIDKFPISRPNLTFSTLTVSNMSPEDSSIYLCSVGGQGARETQYFGPGTRLLVL.